This entry concerns a single T cell receptor (beta chain). These data are taken from a study of early T cells in non-severe SARS-CoV-2 infection. In TCRdb, the 5' RACE reads were re-called with MiXCR into one record per CDR3 protein. The sample gives 43,000 or so distinct CDR3 sequences, under 7.5% of which show up once; more than 7.5% is in the top ten. Trimming removed 3 bases at V and 1 base at J, with 15 bases between. CDR3 size: 16 residues. In germline, CDR1 is LNHDA, CDR2 SQIVND (reference sequence). The specimen was whole blood. The chain employs TRBV19 and TRBJ2-5; D is unclear. This TCR came from an adult who was a healthcare worker with PCR-confirmed SARS-CoV-2 infection or an uninfected control (not recorded which). CDR3 in DNA: TGTGCCAGTAGTATTTTCGGCAGCTCACTCCAAGAGACCCAGTACTTC. Translated: CASSIFGSSLQETQYF.